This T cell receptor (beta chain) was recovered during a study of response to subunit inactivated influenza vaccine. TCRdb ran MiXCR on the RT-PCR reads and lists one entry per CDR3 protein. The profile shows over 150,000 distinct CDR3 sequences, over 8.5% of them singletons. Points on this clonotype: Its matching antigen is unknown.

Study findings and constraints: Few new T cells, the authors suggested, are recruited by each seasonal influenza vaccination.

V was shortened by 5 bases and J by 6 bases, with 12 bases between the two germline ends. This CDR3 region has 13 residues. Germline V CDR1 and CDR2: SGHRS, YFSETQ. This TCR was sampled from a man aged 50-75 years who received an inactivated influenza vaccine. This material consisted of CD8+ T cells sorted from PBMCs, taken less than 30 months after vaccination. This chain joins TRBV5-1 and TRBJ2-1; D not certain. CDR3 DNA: TGCGCCAGCAGTCTCGGTGAAGGCAATGAGCAGTTCTTC. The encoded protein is CASSLGEGNEQFF.